This TCR beta chain was identified during a study of OX40 agonist ivuxolimab in advanced cancers. A note on the overall study: Ivuxolimab, which targeted the costimulatory receptor OX40 (CD134), was an agonistic, fully human IgG2 monoclonal antibody. A male proportion of around 80% and a mean age of 60 years, ranging from roughly 23 to 90, were recorded for the dose-escalation cohort. Intravenous ivuxolimab was administered to patients every 2 weeks at six dose levels: 0.01, 0.1, 0.3, 1.5, 3 and 10 mg/kg. The paper covers the monotherapy dose-escalation part of the phase I ivuxolimab trial, which included N = 52 patients. Three dose-escalation patients achieved partial responses, one with hepatocellular carcinoma and two with cutaneous melanoma. Among the roughly 52 dose-escalation patients, some 20 had hepatocellular carcinoma, 15 melanoma, 9 renal cell carcinoma and 9 head and neck cancer. The point of sequencing TCRbeta in the periphery was to test whether ivuxolimab changed TCR sequence diversity and drove clonal T-cell expansion. Prior anti-PD-1, anti-PD-L1 or anti-CTLA-4 therapy was permitted, and checkpoint inhibitors had been received by about 36% of dose-escalation patients.

Its CDR3 holds 14 amino acids, cysteine through phenylalanine. Just CDR3 DNA is preserved here, 42 bases in frame from base 1. V ends up 7 bases short and J 2 bases short, with an unmatched junction base count of 5. Reading the germline V gene gives CDR1 SGDLS and CDR2 YYNGEE. The trial excluded patients who had a history of autoimmune disease or were on systemic immunosuppression. Peripheral blood for TCR sequencing was drawn from every dose cohort at baseline, at cycle 4 day 1 and at cycle 7 day 1. Samples came from an open-label, multicenter, first-in-human phase I dose-escalation trial of ivuxolimab. The trial enrolled adults with locally advanced or metastatic head and neck squamous cell, hepatocellular, melanoma or renal cell carcinoma. Before TCR sequencing, CD4+ and CD8+ T cells were separately sorted from peripheral blood. To sequence the TCRbeta CDR3 region, genomic DNA was isolated from the sorted cells. The immunoSEQ Assay was used to sequence the TCRbeta CDR3 regions. Drawn from immuneACCESS, this table holds only the in-frame rearrangements with V and J called that TCRdb kept. Clones are partly lost; checked studies trace under half to an unresolved V gene and leave the rest unexplained. Here the sample has tens of thousands of clones; 90% to 95% occur a single time. The ten top clones hold more than 13% of the sample.

Points on this clone: The antigen this receptor binds is unknown. Base quality data are lacking; no much larger clone is found one base away.

What the authors observed across the whole study: Which antigens the clonally expanded peripheral T cells were specific for was not determined. Low levels of normalized T-cell clonal expansion were also seen in some patients who did not respond. In the 0.1-3.0 mg/kg groups, partial responders were among the patients with the lowest normalized peripheral clonal expansion, particularly in CD8+ T cells. Clonal expansion of both CD4+ and CD8+ blood T cells was observed from baseline to week 6 at doses 0.1 to 3.0 mg/kg. After ivuxolimab, CD8+ T cells had more expanded clones than CD4+ T cells on average.

The sequence was obtained from an adult with an advanced solid tumor such as melanoma, head and neck, liver or kidney cancer. The sample was CD4+ or CD8+ T cells sorted from blood, taken in a trial of the OX40 agonist ivuxolimab. This receptor chain uses TRBV9 and TRBJ2-3; TRBD2 agrees with 9 junctional bases. CDR3 reads: CASVASGATDTQYF. The DNA sequence reads TGTGCCAGCGTGGCTAGCGGGGCCACAGATACGCAGTATTTT.